Listed below are T cell receptor beta chains from one sample, sequenced in a study of beta chain features in type 1 diabetes. Libraries were prepared by immunoSEQ multiplex PCR; TCRdb keeps only in-frame clonotypes and omits some of them. This sample has around 250,000 clones, with approximately 15% found just once. Source material: naive CD4+ T cells from blood. All receptors derive from a man aged 25-40 years with type 1 diabetes. Both conserved end residues are part of each CDR3. The D gene is left open where the match is weak. Expanded clones are given a class, and other clones once, few, many or no size at all.

d_call: TRBD1
j_call: TRBJ2-5
clone_size: few
v_call: TRBV5-1
cdr3_aa: CASSLGDSKDTQYF
cdr3_nt: TGCGCCAGCAGCTTGGGGGACAGCAAGGATACCCAGTACTTC

d_call: TRBD1
j_call: TRBJ2-7
clone_size: .
v_call: TRBV11-2
cdr3_aa: CASSLVGQTYEQYF
cdr3_nt: TGTGCCAGCAGCTTAGTGGGACAGACCTACGAGCAGTACTTC

d_call: .
j_call: TRBJ1-4
clone_size: few
v_call: TRBV5-4
cdr3_aa: CASSIPQGGEEKLFF
cdr3_nt: TGTGCCAGCAGCATACCCCAAGGGGGTGAAGAAAAACTGTTTTTT

d_call: TRBD1
j_call: TRBJ1-5
clone_size: few
v_call: TRBV19
cdr3_aa: CASSIMTGMDQPQHF
cdr3_nt: TGTGCCAGTAGTATTATGACAGGGATGGATCAGCCCCAGCATTTT

d_call: .
j_call: TRBJ1-1
clone_size: .
v_call: TRBV29-1
cdr3_aa: CSVVPGVNTEAFF
cdr3_nt: TGCAGCGTTGTCCCTGGAGTGAACACTGAAGCTTTCTTT

d_call: TRBD1
j_call: TRBJ2-2
clone_size: few
v_call: TRBV5-4
cdr3_aa: CASSLGGTVNTGELFF
cdr3_nt: TGTGCCAGCAGCTTGGGAGGGACAGTCAACACCGGGGAGCTGTTTTTT

d_call: TRBD1
j_call: TRBJ2-3
clone_size: few
v_call: TRBV5-1
cdr3_aa: CASSLGASGTGGTDTQYF
cdr3_nt: TGCGCCAGCAGCTTGGGGGCCTCCGGGACAGGGGGGACAGATACGCAGTATTTT

d_call: .
j_call: TRBJ2-2
clone_size: few
v_call: TRBV14
cdr3_aa: CASRGGPHTGELFF
cdr3_nt: TGTGCCAGCAGGGGGGGGCCCCACACCGGGGAGCTGTTTTTT

d_call: .
j_call: TRBJ1-6
clone_size: .
v_call: TRBV2
cdr3_aa: CASTATASSYNSPLHF
cdr3_nt: TGTGCCAGCACCGCGACAGCGAGCTCCTATAATTCACCCCTCCACTTT

d_call: TRBD1
j_call: TRBJ2-1
clone_size: few
v_call: TRBV18
cdr3_aa: CASSPGQSSYNEQFF
cdr3_nt: TGTGCCAGCTCACCGGGACAGAGCTCCTACAATGAGCAGTTCTTC

d_call: TRBD1
j_call: TRBJ1-1
clone_size: few
v_call: TRBV6-1
cdr3_aa: CASSPTGTGTEAFF
cdr3_nt: TGTGCCAGCAGTCCGACAGGGACGGGGACTGAAGCTTTCTTT

d_call: .
j_call: TRBJ2-5
clone_size: .
v_call: TRBV6-5
cdr3_aa: CASSPTYQETQYF
cdr3_nt: TGTGCCAGCAGTCCTACTTACCAAGAGACCCAGTACTTC

d_call: TRBD1
j_call: TRBJ2-3
clone_size: .
v_call: TRBV5-1
cdr3_aa: CASSRRTGISTDTQYF
cdr3_nt: TGCGCCAGCAGCCGACGGACAGGGATTAGCACAGATACGCAGTATTTT